These 15 T cell receptor beta chains were all obtained from the same sample, sequenced in a study of T cell responses to AZD1222 COVID-19 vaccine (dated by TCRdb to the early 2020s). Receptor amplification or capture employed the immunoSEQ multiplex PCR assay. TCRdb limited this immuneACCESS table to in-frame rearrangements with V and J called. A share of clones is missing; checked studies link under half to unresolved V genes, and the rest is unexplained. The sample data list roughly 140,000 clones, and around 87% of these were observed just once. Over 8% of the sample comes from the top ten. The time point label on this specimen signifies: about 28 days (+/-7) after the second vaccine dose. The starting material was peripheral blood, obtained 28 days after the second AZD1222 dose. The origin of the receptors is an adult who received the AZD1222 COVID-19 vaccine.

The chain carries TRBV25-1 and TRBJ2-1, with 10 bases aligning to TRBD2. The CDR3 runs 15 residues. Germline V gives CDR1 MGHDK, CDR2 SYGVNS. J lost 12 bases, V lost 4 bases, and 12 bases had no gene match. The CDR3 region is CASSASGRTNTGQFF. CDR3 coding DNA: TGTGCCAGCAGTGCTAGCGGGAGAACGAACACGGGGCAGTTCTTC.

The chain combines TRBV6-6 with TRBJ2-2; 11 positions agree with TRBD1. Germline-derived CDR1 and CDR2 are MNHNY and SVGAGI (reference sequence). V gave up 7 bases and J gave up 3 bases; unmatched junction bases: 7. CDR3 size: 16 residues. The CDR3: CASTRTGGADTGELFF. The CDR3 bases are TGTGCCAGCACTCGGACAGGGGGCGCGGACACCGGGGAGCTGTTTTTT.

The chain links TRBV19 to TRBJ1-6; 11 nucleotides agree with TRBD1. This CDR3 spans 17 amino acids. In germline, CDR1 is LNHDA, CDR2 SQIVND (reference sequence). V shed 5 bases, J shed 10 bases, and the junction held 13 bases outside the gene matches. Here the CDR3 reads CASSYQVRDRGNSPLHF. Written as DNA, the CDR3 is TGTGCCAGTAGTTACCAGGTAAGGGACAGGGGGAACTCACCCCTCCACTTT.

The chain carries TRBV21-1 and TRBJ2-1; the table's D gene call, TRBD2, was not cross checked with the DNA. TRBV21-1 is a listed pseudogene. The CDR3 is made up of 15 amino acids. For the CDR3, the DNA is TGTGCCAGGGAGGATGTCCCTTTATCCTACAATGAGCAGTTCTTC. Residues: CAREDVPLSYNEQFF.

The chain joins TRBV7-6 to TRBJ1-6; possibly TRBD1 for D (5 bases). This CDR3 region has 15 residues. V was cut by 3 bases and J by 7 bases, with 13 bases left in between. CDR1 SGHVS and CDR2 FNYEAQ come from the germline V gene. The CDR3 is CASSLNPTENSPLHF. CDR3 nucleotides: TGTGCCAGCAGCTTGAACCCGACAGAGAATTCACCCCTCCACTTT.

The chain couples TRBV12-3 or TRBV12-4 to TRBJ2-1, with D perhaps matching TRBD2 (5 bases). V was trimmed by 4 bases and J by 15 bases, leaving 13 bases between them. The CDR3 is 11 amino acids. The DNA of the CDR3 is TGTGCCAGCAGTTCGGACTCTCGGGGGTTCTTC. It yields the protein CASSSDSRGFF.

J is TRBJ2-3 and V is TRBV11-3; the D is unclear. The germline V gene encodes CDR1 SGHNT and CDR2 YENEEA. Trimming cost V 5 bases and J 2 bases, with 11 bases left between them. The CDR3 sequence is 14 residues long. CDR3 coding DNA: TGTGCCAGCAGCACCAATTGGGACACAGATACGCAGTATTTT. Encoded protein: CASSTNWDTDTQYF.

V and J are TRBV7-2 and TRBJ2-1; D unresolved. V gave up 5 bases and J gave up 7 bases, with 15 bases separating them. Germline V gene sequence: CDR1 SGHTA, CDR2 FQGNSA. This CDR3 comprises 14 residues. CDR3 bases: TGTGCCAGCAGCCAAGGGCTCATTGGGAATGAGCAGTTCTTC. The encoded protein is CASSQGLIGNEQFF.

A word on this clone: Other DNA sequences in the same sample also yield this CDR3. CDR3 residues: CASSSQYQETQYF. In nucleotides, the CDR3 is TGTGCCAGCAGTTCGCAGTACCAAGAGACCCAGTACTTC. The gene calls are TRBV6-2 or TRBV6-3 and TRBJ2-5, with D hard to call. The germline CDR1 and CDR2 sequences are MNHEY and SVGEGT. Trimming took off 4 bases at V and 0 bases at J, with 6 bases between the two ends. The CDR3 consists of 13 residues.

The chain combines TRBV28 with TRBJ1-2; no definite D call. CDR3 length: 14 residues. Germline assignment: CDR1 MDHEN and CDR2 SYDVKM. V lost 6 bases and J 4 bases, leaving 15 bases between the germline ends. Written as DNA, the CDR3 is TGTGCCAGCAGGGCAATACGGGGAGTCTATGGCTACACCTTC. It yields the protein CASRAIRGVYGYTF.

The genes are TRBV28 and TRBJ1-2; D possibly corresponds to TRBD1 (6 bases). Deletions cut 5 bases from V and 7 bases from J, with 20 bases between. Germline assignment: CDR1 MDHEN and CDR2 SYDVKM. The CDR3 is 15 residues long. CDR3 loop: CASSASGGPGRGYTF. In nucleotides, the CDR3 is TGTGCCAGCAGTGCCTCCGGGGGCCCGGGTCGTGGCTACACCTTC.

The genes are TRBV18 and TRBJ1-1, with D tentatively TRBD1 (6 bases). CDR1 and CDR2 (germline): KGHSH, LQKENI. V lost 6 bases, J lost 2 bases, and 16 bases lay in between. There are 15 residues in the CDR3. The CDR3 protein is CASSQGTGSNTEAFF. DNA for the CDR3: TGTGCCAGCTCGCAGGGGACTGGGAGCAACACTGAAGCTTTCTTT.

V usage is TRBV27 and J usage is TRBJ2-3, with D unclear. The length of the CDR3 is 14 residues. Germline V CDR1 and CDR2: MNHEY, SMNVEV (reference sequence). The V end was cut by 0 bases, the J end by 0 bases, with 4 bases between. CDR3 DNA sequence: TGTGCCAGCAGTTTATCTGGTAGCACAGATACGCAGTATTTT. It yields the protein CASSLSGSTDTQYF.

The J gene is TRBJ1-1, the V gene TRBV28; TRBD1 matches at 9 bases. Trimming took 7 bases from V and 5 from J; bases not matched to a gene: 8. Germline-derived CDR1 and CDR2 are MDHEN and SYDVKM. The CDR3 totals 14 residues. CDR3 DNA sequence: TGTGCCAGCACCGGGGACAGGGCAGGAACTGAAGCTTTCTTT. This sequence encodes CASTGDRAGTEAFF.

V gene TRBV6-2 or TRBV6-3 combines with J gene TRBJ2-1; 10 bases align to TRBD2. The CDR3 sequence is 16 residues long. CDR1 MNHEY and CDR2 SVGEGT come from the germline V gene. The trim removed 2 bases at V and 9 bases at J, leaving 10 bases unmatched. The CDR3 spells CASSYRRTSGVSEQFF. The CDR3 DNA follows: TGTGCCAGCAGTTACCGAAGGACTAGCGGAGTGTCTGAGCAGTTCTTC.